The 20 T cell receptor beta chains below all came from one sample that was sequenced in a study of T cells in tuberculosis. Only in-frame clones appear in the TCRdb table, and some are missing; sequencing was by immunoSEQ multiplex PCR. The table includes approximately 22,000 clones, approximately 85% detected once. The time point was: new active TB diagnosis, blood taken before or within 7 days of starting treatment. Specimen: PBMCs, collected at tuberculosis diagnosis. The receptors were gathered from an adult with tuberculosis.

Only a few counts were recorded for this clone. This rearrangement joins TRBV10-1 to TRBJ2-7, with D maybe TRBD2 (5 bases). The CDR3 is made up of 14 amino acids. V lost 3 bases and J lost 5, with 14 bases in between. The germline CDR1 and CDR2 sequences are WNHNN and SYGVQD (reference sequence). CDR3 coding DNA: TGCGCCAGCAGTGACTCCGGCTCGGAGGACGAGCAGTACTTC. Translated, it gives CASSDSGSEDEQYF.

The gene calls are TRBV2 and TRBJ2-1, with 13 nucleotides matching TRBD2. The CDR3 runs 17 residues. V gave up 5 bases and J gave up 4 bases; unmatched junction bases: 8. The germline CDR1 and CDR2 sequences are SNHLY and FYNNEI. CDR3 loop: CASSSAGTSGVYNEQFF. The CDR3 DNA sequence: TGTGCCAGCAGTTCAGCCGGGACTAGCGGGGTATACAATGAGCAGTTCTTC.

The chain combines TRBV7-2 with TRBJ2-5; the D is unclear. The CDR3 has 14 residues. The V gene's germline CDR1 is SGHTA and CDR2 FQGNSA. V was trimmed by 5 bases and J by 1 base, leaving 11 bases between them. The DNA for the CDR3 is TGTGCCAGCAGCCCCCCTTCGGGCCAAGAGACCCAGTACTTC. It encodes CASSPPSGQETQYF.

CDR3 residues: CASSLGQLNTGELFF. The CDR3 coding sequence is TGTGCCAGCAGCTTGGGACAGCTCAACACCGGGGAGCTGTTTTTT. This chain links TRBV11-3 with TRBJ2-2; 7 bases agree with TRBD1. CDR1 and CDR2 from the germline V gene are SGHNT and YENEEA. V lost 3 bases to trimming and J lost 2 bases; unmatched junction nucleotides: 3. The CDR3 extends over 15 amino acids.

CDR3 residues: CSADIWNGYTF. The CDR3 DNA follows: TGCAGTGCTGACATATGGAATGGCTACACCTTC. The V and J genes are TRBV20-1 and TRBJ1-2; unclear D gene. CDR1 DFQATT and CDR2 SNEGSKA come from the germline V gene (reference sequence). The CDR3 is 11 residues long. Trimming took off 5 bases at V and 6 bases at J, with 10 bases between the two ends.

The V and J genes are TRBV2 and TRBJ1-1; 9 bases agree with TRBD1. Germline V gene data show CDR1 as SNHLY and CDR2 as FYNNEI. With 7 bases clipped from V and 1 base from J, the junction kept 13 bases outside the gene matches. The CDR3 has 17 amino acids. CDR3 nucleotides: TGTGCCAGCACTGGGACAGGGCTTTGGCTGAGGAACACTGAAGCTTTCTTT. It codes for CASTGTGLWLRNTEAFF.

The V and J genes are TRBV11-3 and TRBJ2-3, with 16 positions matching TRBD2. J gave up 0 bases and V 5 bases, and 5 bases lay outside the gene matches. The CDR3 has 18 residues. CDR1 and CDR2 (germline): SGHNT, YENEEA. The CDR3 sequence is CASSPGLAGGHSTDTQYF. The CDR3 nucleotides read TGTGCCAGCAGCCCGGGACTAGCGGGGGGGCACAGCACAGATACGCAGTATTTT.

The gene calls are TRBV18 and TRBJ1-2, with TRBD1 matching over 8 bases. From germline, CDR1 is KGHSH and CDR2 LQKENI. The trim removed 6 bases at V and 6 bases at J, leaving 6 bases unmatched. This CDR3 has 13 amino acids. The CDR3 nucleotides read TGTGCCAGCTCGACAGGGGTATCGGATGGCTACACCTTC. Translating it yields CASSTGVSDGYTF. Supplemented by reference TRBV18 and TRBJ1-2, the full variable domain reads NAGVMQNPRHLVRRRGQEARLRCSPMKGHSHVYWYRQLPEEGLKFMVYLQKENIIDESGMPKERFSAEFPKEGPSILRIQQVVRGDSAAYFCASSTGVSDGYTFGSGTRLTVV.

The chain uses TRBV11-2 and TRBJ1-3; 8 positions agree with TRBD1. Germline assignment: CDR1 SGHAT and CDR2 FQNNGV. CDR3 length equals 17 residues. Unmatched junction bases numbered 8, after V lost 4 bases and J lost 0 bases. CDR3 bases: TGTGCCAGCAGCTCGCGGGACAGGTCTCTCTCTGGAAACACCATATATTTT. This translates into CASSSRDRSLSGNTIYF.

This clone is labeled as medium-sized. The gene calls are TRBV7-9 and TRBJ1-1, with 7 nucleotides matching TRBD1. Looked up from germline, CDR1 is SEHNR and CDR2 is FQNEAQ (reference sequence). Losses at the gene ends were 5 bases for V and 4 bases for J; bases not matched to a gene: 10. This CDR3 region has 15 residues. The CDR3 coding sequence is TGTGCCAGCAGCCCAACAGGGGCAGCTGGCACTGAAGCTTTCTTT. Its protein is CASSPTGAAGTEAFF.

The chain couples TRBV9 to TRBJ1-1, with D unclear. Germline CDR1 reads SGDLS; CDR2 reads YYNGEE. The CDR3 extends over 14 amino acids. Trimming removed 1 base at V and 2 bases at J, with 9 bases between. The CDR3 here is CASSVTAVNTEAFF. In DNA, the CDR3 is TGTGCCAGCAGCGTAACGGCGGTAAACACTGAAGCTTTCTTT.

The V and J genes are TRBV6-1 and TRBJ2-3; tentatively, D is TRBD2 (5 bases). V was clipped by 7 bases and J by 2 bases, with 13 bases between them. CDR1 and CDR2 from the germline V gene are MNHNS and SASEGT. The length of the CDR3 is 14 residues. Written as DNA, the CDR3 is TGTGCCAGCAAAGAGGGATCTGTCACAGATACGCAGTATTTT. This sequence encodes CASKEGSVTDTQYF.

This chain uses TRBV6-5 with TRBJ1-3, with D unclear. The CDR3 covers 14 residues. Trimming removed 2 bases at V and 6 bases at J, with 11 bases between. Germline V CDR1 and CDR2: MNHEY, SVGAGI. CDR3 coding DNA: TGTGCCAGCAGTTACCCCGGGGAGCCAAACACCATATATTTT. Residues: CASSYPGEPNTIYF.

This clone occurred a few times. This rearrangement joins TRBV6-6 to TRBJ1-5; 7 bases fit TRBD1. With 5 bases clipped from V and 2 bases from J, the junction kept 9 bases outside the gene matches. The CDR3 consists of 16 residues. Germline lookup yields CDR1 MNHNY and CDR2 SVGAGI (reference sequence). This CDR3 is CASSQPDRRGNQPQHF. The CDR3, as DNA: TGTGCCAGCAGTCAACCGGACAGGAGGGGCAATCAGCCCCAGCATTTT.

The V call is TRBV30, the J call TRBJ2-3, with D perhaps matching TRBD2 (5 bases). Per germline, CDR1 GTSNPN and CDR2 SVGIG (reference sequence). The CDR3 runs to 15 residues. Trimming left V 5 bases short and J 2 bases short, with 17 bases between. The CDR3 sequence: CAWGSERELTDTQYF. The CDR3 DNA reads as TGTGCCTGGGGGTCTGAAAGGGAGCTCACAGATACGCAGTATTTT.

CDR3 in amino acids: CASSESRGDYEQYF. CDR3 bases: TGTGCCAGCAGTGAATCCCGGGGTGACTACGAGCAGTACTTC. This chain joins TRBV6-1 and TRBJ2-7, with a possible D match to TRBD2 (5 bases). CDR1 and CDR2 from the germline V gene are MNHNS and SASEGT. CDR3 size: 14 residues. V lost 2 bases, J lost 3 bases, and 11 bases lay in between.

The chain's CDR3 is CASSLGGSQAYNEQFF. CDR3 DNA: TGTGCCAGCAGCCTAGGCGGGAGCCAGGCCTACAATGAGCAGTTCTTC. This rearrangement joins TRBV11-3 to TRBJ2-1, with 7 bases aligning to TRBD2. Unmatched junction bases numbered 9, after V lost 5 bases and J lost 2 bases. Germline values: CDR1 SGHNT, CDR2 YENEEA. This CDR3 has 16 residues.

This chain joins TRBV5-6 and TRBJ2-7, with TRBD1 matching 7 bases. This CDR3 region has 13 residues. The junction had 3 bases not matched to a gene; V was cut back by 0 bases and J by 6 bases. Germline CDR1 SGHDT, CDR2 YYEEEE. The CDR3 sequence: CASSLDRGTEQYF. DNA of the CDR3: TGTGCCAGCAGCTTGGACAGGGGAACCGAGCAGTACTTC.

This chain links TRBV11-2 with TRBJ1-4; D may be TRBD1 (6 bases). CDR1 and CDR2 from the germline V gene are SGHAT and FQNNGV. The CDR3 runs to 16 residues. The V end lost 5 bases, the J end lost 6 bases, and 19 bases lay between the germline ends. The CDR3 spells CASSRLRGRTDEKLFF. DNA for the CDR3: TGTGCCAGCAGCCGTCTCAGGGGCCGCACCGATGAAAAACTGTTTTTT. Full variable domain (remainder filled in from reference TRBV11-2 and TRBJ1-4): EAGVAQSPRYKIIEKRQSVAFWCNPISGHATLYWYQQILGQGPKLLIQFQNNGVVDDSQLPKDRFSAERLKGVDSTLKIQPAKLEDSAVYLCASSRLRGRTDEKLFFGSGTQLSVL.

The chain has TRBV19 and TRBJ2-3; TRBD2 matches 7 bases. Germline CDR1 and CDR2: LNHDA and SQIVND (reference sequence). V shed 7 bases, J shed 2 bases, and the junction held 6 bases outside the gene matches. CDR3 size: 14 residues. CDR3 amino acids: CASTTGGATDTQYF. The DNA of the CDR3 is TGTGCCAGTACTACGGGGGGAGCCACAGATACGCAGTATTTT.